The 26 T cell receptor beta chains listed next were all sequenced from one sample in a study of CD8 T cells in ankylosing spondylitis. TCRdb analysed the 5' RACE reads with MiXCR anew, one entry per CDR3 protein. The top ten hold roughly 1.1% of the sample, which has approximately 340,000 distinct CDR3 sequences, roughly 14% seen once. The specimen sequenced was blood, either unsorted or a sorted T cell fraction (not recorded which). The receptors shown here come from a male donor with ankylosing spondylitis or in good health (not recorded which).

This clonotype was seen a few times. The rearrangement links TRBV9 to TRBJ2-2; 7 nucleotides match TRBD2. Germline V CDR1 and CDR2: SGDLS, YYNGEE. This CDR3 contains 15 residues. Losses at the gene ends were 6 bases for V and 3 bases for J; bases not matched to a gene: 8. CDR3 sequence (DNA): TGTGCCAGCACCGTTGGGGGGGGGTACACCGGGGAGCTGTTTTTT. Residues: CASTVGGGYTGELFF.

This clonotype was seen repeatedly, ten times or more. The rearrangement joins TRBV5-1 to TRBJ2-7; 8 bases are shared with TRBD2. The CDR3 totals 13 residues. V was clipped by 5 bases and J by 0 bases; unmatched bases: 1. Per germline, CDR1 SGHRS and CDR2 YFSETQ. This chain's CDR3 is CASSREGSYEQYF. CDR3 sequence (DNA): TGCGCCAGCAGTCGGGAGGGCTCCTACGAGCAGTACTTC.

This clonotype was observed a few times. The genes are TRBV27 and TRBJ2-7; 8 bases match TRBD1. Germline CDR1 MNHEY, CDR2 SMNVEV (reference sequence). The CDR3 covers 14 residues. Trimming removed 6 bases from V and 4 bases from J; junction bases left unmatched: 8. CDR3 nucleotide sequence: TGTGCCAGCAGCCTCAGGGGGCGCAGATACGAGCAGTACTTC. Its protein is CASSLRGRRYEQYF.

This clonotype was observed at least ten times. The chain uses TRBV20-1 and TRBJ2-7, with 14 bases lining up with TRBD2. CDR1 DFQATT and CDR2 SNEGSKA come from the germline V gene (reference sequence). The CDR3 has 16 amino acids. Trimming cost V 3 bases and J 2 bases; bases outside gene matches: 6. This chain's CDR3 is CSASTPTSGRAYEQYF. The CDR3 DNA reads as TGCAGTGCTAGCACCCCGACTAGCGGGAGGGCCTACGAGCAGTACTTC.

This clonotype was detected a few times. V and J are TRBV29-1 and TRBJ1-1, with 8 bases aligning to TRBD1. With 3 bases clipped from V and 0 bases from J, the junction kept 3 bases outside the gene matches. Per germline, CDR1 SQVTM and CDR2 ANQGSEA. CDR3 length equals 14 residues. CDR3 coding DNA: TGCAGCGTTGAGGTGGACAGGGTGAACACTGAAGCTTTCTTT. Protein sequence: CSVEVDRVNTEAFF.

The chain joins TRBV25-1 to TRBJ1-1, with D perhaps matching TRBD1 (6 bases). Trimming left V 1 base short and J 7 bases short, with 13 bases between. CDR3 size: 14 residues. Germline V gene data show CDR1 as MGHDK and CDR2 as SYGVNS. CDR3 DNA sequence: TGTGCCAGCAGTGAATCCGTGACAGGCGATGAAGCTTTCTTT. The encoded protein is CASSESVTGDEAFF.

This clonotype has at least ten counts. The J gene is TRBJ2-7, the V gene TRBV5-1, with 7 bases aligning to TRBD2. The CDR3 length is 15 residues. The trim removed 0 bases at V and 7 bases at J, leaving 10 bases unmatched. The germline gives CDR1 SGHRS, CDR2 YFSETQ. This chain's CDR3 is CASSLDGGREGEQYF. The CDR3 DNA follows: TGCGCCAGCAGCTTGGATGGGGGGAGGGAAGGGGAGCAGTACTTC.

This clonotype has just a few counts. The chain couples TRBV20-1 to TRBJ2-3; either TRBD1 or TRBD2 may supply D (5 bases each). V was shortened by 4 bases and J by 3 bases, with 14 bases between the two germline ends. CDR3 length: 14 residues. Germline V lookup: CDR1 DFQATT, CDR2 SNEGSKA (reference sequence). CDR3 coding DNA: TGCAGTGCTACCCCCGGGGACGGTACAGATACGCAGTATTTT. This translates into CSATPGDGTDTQYF.

The chain couples TRBV30 to TRBJ1-2; D is uncertain. The CDR3 is 12 residues long. Germline assignment: CDR1 GTSNPN and CDR2 SVGIG (reference sequence). Trimming took off 7 bases at V and 7 bases at J, with 16 bases between the two ends. The CDR3, as DNA: TGTGCCTACCCCGGGGTCCTGGGTGGCTACACCTTC. It codes for CAYPGVLGGYTF.

This clonotype was seen ten or more times. This chain links TRBV29-1 with TRBJ2-1; 8 nucleotides line up with TRBD2. V was clipped by 4 bases and J by 4 bases; unmatched bases: 3. This CDR3 is built from 13 residues. Germline V gives CDR1 SQVTM, CDR2 ANQGSEA. The CDR3 nucleotides read TGCAGCGTTGGCGGGGGGTTTTACAATGAGCAGTTCTTC. This codes for CSVGGGFYNEQFF.

This sequence joins TRBV10-3 and TRBJ1-5, with D perhaps TRBD1 (5 bases). The CDR3 covers 14 residues. Germline CDR1 ENHRY, CDR2 SYGVKD. Trimming shortened V by 6 bases and J by 3 bases, and 12 bases separated the two germline ends. CDR3 nucleotides: TGTGCCATCAGCTCTCAGGGTACCAATCAGCCCCAGCATTTT. It encodes CAISSQGTNQPQHF.

The chain links TRBV6-6 to TRBJ1-4; tentatively, D is TRBD1 (5 bases). The V gene's germline CDR1 is MNHNY and CDR2 SVGAGI (reference sequence). The CDR3 is 12 residues long. The V and J ends lost 7 bases and 8 bases respectively, with 11 bases between them. Here the CDR3 reads CASTLSGEKLFF. CDR3 bases: TGTGCCAGCACCCTTTCAGGGGAAAAACTGTTTTTT.

This clonotype was counted a few times. The rearrangement uses TRBV27 and TRBJ1-6; 7 bases match TRBD1. The V segment lost 6 bases and the J segment 0 bases; nucleotides outside the gene matches: 8. CDR3 size: 17 residues. Germline CDR1 reads MNHEY; CDR2 reads SMNVEV (reference sequence). The CDR3 coding sequence is TGTGCCAGCAGGCTTGGGACAGTGAGCTCCTATAATTCACCCCTCCACTTT. This gives the protein CASRLGTVSSYNSPLHF.

V is TRBV25-1 and J is TRBJ2-1; D gene uncertain. The CDR3 extends over 14 amino acids. Germline assignment: CDR1 MGHDK and CDR2 SYGVNS. V was cut by 9 bases and J by 2 bases, with 14 bases left in between. The CDR3 DNA follows: TGTGCCAGTACAGAAACTGGGACCTACAATGAGCAGTTCTTC. Its translation is CASTETGTYNEQFF. Variable domain in full (rest from reference TRBV25-1 and TRBJ2-1): EADIYQTPRYLVIGTGKKITLECSQTMGHDKMYWYQQDPGMELHLIHYSYGVNSTEKGDLSSESTVSRIRTEHFPLTLESARPSHTSQYLCASTETGTYNEQFFGPGTRLTVL.

This clonotype has just a few counts. The J gene is TRBJ2-1, the V gene TRBV3-1, with 9 bases aligning to TRBD2. The CDR3 loop spans 15 amino acids. Germline CDR1 LGHDT, CDR2 YNNKEL (reference sequence). V lost 2 bases to trimming and J lost 7 bases; unmatched junction nucleotides: 6. The CDR3 DNA sequence: TGTGCCAGCAGCCAATTAGCGGGGGCCTTTAATGAGCAGTTCTTC. It specifies CASSQLAGAFNEQFF.

This clonotype was counted only a few times. The chain recombines TRBV12-3 or TRBV12-4 with TRBJ2-4, with 7 bases aligning to TRBD1. The CDR3 consists of 17 residues. The ends lost 5 bases at V and 3 bases at J; junction bases unmatched: 13. CDR3: CASSRLVRGGDKNIQYF. The CDR3 nucleotides read TGTGCCAGCAGTCGTCTGGTGAGAGGGGGCGACAAAAACATTCAGTACTTC.

This clonotype was counted between two and nine times. The chain joins TRBV5-1 to TRBJ2-5; perhaps TRBD1 as D (6 bases). V was pared by 0 bases and J by 5 bases, with 17 bases between. The CDR3 spans 16 residues. Germline values: CDR1 SGHRS, CDR2 YFSETQ. The DNA of the CDR3 is TGCGCCAGCAGCTTGGCCGGGCAGGGGATCTCGGAGACCCAGTACTTC. This codes for CASSLAGQGISETQYF.

This chain connects TRBV20-1 to TRBJ2-3; the D is unclear. The germline gives CDR1 DFQATT, CDR2 SNEGSKA (reference sequence). The germline V and J ends were trimmed by 1 base and 2 bases, with 10 bases remaining between them. The CDR3 is made up of 14 amino acids. The CDR3 protein is CSARVEFPTDTQYF. The CDR3 DNA reads as TGCAGTGCTAGAGTGGAGTTCCCCACAGATACGCAGTATTTT.

Ten or more counts support this clonotype. This sequence joins TRBV29-1 and TRBJ2-2; D gene uncertain. The CDR3 length is 14 residues. Germline-derived CDR1 and CDR2 are SQVTM and ANQGSEA. Deletions cut 5 bases from V and 4 bases from J, with 14 bases between. The CDR3 is CSVSFQSSTGELFF. In DNA, the CDR3 is TGCAGCGTTAGTTTTCAGTCGAGCACCGGGGAGCTGTTTTTT.

The CDR3 protein is CASNSLGMGLTSGNTIYF. In DNA, the CDR3 is TGTGCCAGCAACTCTTTGGGGATGGGCTTAACCTCTGGAAACACCATATATTTT. J is TRBJ1-3 and V is TRBV12-3 or TRBV12-4, with no clear D. V lost 7 bases, J lost 0 bases, and 22 bases lay in between. The CDR3 contains 18 residues.

This chain uses TRBV7-7 with TRBJ2-3, with TRBD2 matching 9 bases. This CDR3 comprises 15 residues. The V gene's germline CDR1 is SSHAT and CDR2 FNYEAQ (reference sequence). V dropped 5 bases and J dropped 0; count of bases not matched to a gene: 3. The CDR3 bases are TGTGCCAGCAGCCCCGGGACTAGCAGCACAGATACGCAGTATTTT. It specifies CASSPGTSSTDTQYF.

The rearrangement joins TRBV6-6 to TRBJ1-5, with a weak D call TRBD1 (6 bases). Trimming cost V 6 bases and J 7 bases, with 13 bases left between them. The CDR3 is 13 amino acids. Germline lookup yields CDR1 MNHNY and CDR2 SVGAGI (reference sequence). This chain's CDR3 is CASSPTGSQPQHF. DNA of the CDR3: TGTGCCAGCAGCCCCACAGGGAGCCAGCCCCAGCATTTT.

This sequence joins TRBV29-1 and TRBJ2-5; a possible D gene is TRBD1 (7 bases). Deletions cut 8 bases from V and 3 bases from J, with 16 bases between. The CDR3 runs 13 residues. Germline V gene lookup returns CDR1 SQVTM and CDR2 ANQGSEA. The CDR3 coding sequence is TGCAGCCTGGGCGGCAGGGGGGAAGAGACCCAGTACTTC. Encoded protein: CSLGGRGEETQYF.

CDR3 DNA sequence: TGTGCCAGCAGCTTAGGGGGCGGGAGGGACAATGAGCAGTTCTTC. Encoded protein: CASSLGGGRDNEQFF. The V and J genes are TRBV7-6 and TRBJ2-1; TRBD2 agrees at 9 bases. CDR3 length equals 15 residues. From germline, CDR1 is SGHVS and CDR2 FNYEAQ. J gave up 5 bases and V 1 base, and 3 bases lay outside the gene matches.

The chain employs TRBV7-2 and TRBJ2-7; D gene ambiguous. This CDR3 is built from 16 residues. Germline CDR1 is SGHTA and CDR2 is FQGNSA. Trimming removed 5 bases at V and 0 bases at J, with 17 bases between. The CDR3 reads CASSPSLARTSYEQYF. The CDR3 nucleotides are TGTGCCAGCAGCCCATCCCTTGCGCGGACCTCCTACGAGCAGTACTTC.

The sample holds a few counts of this clonotype. The chain recombines TRBV5-1 with TRBJ2-3; D is possibly TRBD2 (6 bases). V lost 0 bases and J 0 bases, leaving 11 bases between the germline ends. The V gene's germline CDR1 is SGHRS and CDR2 YFSETQ. The CDR3 totals 16 residues. The CDR3 nucleotides read TGCGCCAGCAGCTTGGTTCCGGGGGTGAGCACAGATACGCAGTATTTT. Protein sequence: CASSLVPGVSTDTQYF.